This T cell receptor (beta chain) came from a study of shared clonotypes between healthy human individuals. The CDR3 has 12 residues. V was shortened by 6 bases and J by 5 bases, with 10 bases between the two germline ends. Looked up from germline, CDR1 is MNHNY and CDR2 is SVGAGI (reference sequence). The assay was immunoSEQ multiplex PCR, and TCRdb's table has in-frame clones only and misses some. The sample has approximately 2,000,000 clones, 92% seen once. To note about this clone: The target antigen is unknown.

Study results and limitations: The low donor count limited represented genetic and exposure-history diversity.

J is TRBJ2-5 and V is TRBV6-6, with D unclear. This receptor was taken from a man younger than 30 in good health. Some clones in this sample may be carry-over from other donors' samples. The sequenced sample was naive CD4+ T cells from PBMCs. Specified subset: CD45RA+ positively selected. CDR3 DNA: TGTGCCAGCAGCATTTTGGGGGAGACCCAGTACTTC. Protein product: CASSILGETQYF.